This T cell receptor (beta chain) came from a study of T cells in Graves' hyperthyroidism and ophthalmopathy. Study context: At initial diagnosis, before any treatment had begun, peripheral blood was obtained. General study findings and limits: By a 13 V-J model, ophthalmopathy was set apart from stable hyperthyroidism.

Uncontrolled infections, other autoimmune diseases, pregnancy or lactation led to exclusion of patients. Losses at the gene ends were 5 bases for V and 5 bases for J; bases not matched to a gene: 4. This CDR3 spans 14 amino acids. Germline loops: CDR1 DFQATT, CDR2 SNEGSKA (reference sequence). In this sample, this clonotype turned up many times. What it recognizes is unknown. Amplification targeted TCR beta CDR3 regions from RNA transcripts. The HTBI primer set drove a first-round RT-PCR of the TCR CDR3. Each CDR3 protein gets one entry after TCRdb re-called the multiplex PCR reads with MiXCR. The sample consists of approximately 400,000 distinct CDR3 sequences, around 25% of them appearing once.

This TCR derives from a man in his forties or fifties with Graves' hyperthyroidism. This sequence joins TRBV20-1 and TRBJ2-2, with 11 nucleotides matching TRBD2. Sequenced: blood. CDR3 region: CSAAIAGGTGELFF. The CDR3 DNA follows: TGCAGTGCTGCCATAGCGGGAGGGACCGGGGAGCTGTTTTTT.